This TCR beta chain was observed in a study of T cell responses to AZD1222 COVID-19 vaccine. Study-wide findings and caveats: Vaccine-associated CD4 TCRs ranged over spike, dominating at 160-218 and 743-854. Clonal diversity was possibly underestimated; the donors were predominantly white British and more often female.

Generated by immunoSEQ multiplex PCR, the TCRdb table keeps only in-frame clones and is missing some. Counted here are 99,000 or so clones, approximately 90% occurring once; the ten biggest clones make up around 9.1%. For this clone: Its antigen remains unknown.

The V and J ends lost 6 bases and 2 bases respectively, with 11 bases between them. The CDR3 consists of 14 residues. Germline V gene sequence: CDR1 LNHDA, CDR2 SQIVND (reference sequence). This chain joins TRBV19 and TRBJ2-1; D is possibly TRBD1 or TRBD2 (6 bases each). This receptor was taken from an adult in good health. The source material was peripheral blood, sampled on day 0 of AZD1222 vaccination. This chain's CDR3 is CASRRRGAYNEQFF. Here the CDR3 DNA reads TGTGCCAGTAGGCGTAGGGGGGCCTACAATGAGCAGTTCTTC.